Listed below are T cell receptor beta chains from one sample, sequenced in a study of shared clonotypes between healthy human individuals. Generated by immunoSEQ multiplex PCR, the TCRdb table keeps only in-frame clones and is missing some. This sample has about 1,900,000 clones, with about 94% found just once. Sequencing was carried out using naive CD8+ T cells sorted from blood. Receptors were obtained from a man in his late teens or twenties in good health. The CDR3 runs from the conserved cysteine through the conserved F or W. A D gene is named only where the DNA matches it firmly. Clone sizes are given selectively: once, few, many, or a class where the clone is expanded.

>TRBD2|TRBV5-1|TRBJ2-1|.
CASSLSAGLFNEQFF
TGCGCCAGCAGCTTATCAGCGGGACTTTTCAATGAGCAGTTCTTC
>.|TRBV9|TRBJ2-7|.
CASSVDNTVAYYEQYF
TGTGCCAGCAGCGTAGATAATACTGTTGCTTATTACGAGCAGTACTTC
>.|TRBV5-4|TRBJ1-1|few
CASRMGRETEAFF
TGTGCCAGCAGAATGGGTAGGGAAACTGAAGCTTTCTTT
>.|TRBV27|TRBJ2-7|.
CASTPQNRYEQYF
TGTGCCAGCACCCCCCAAAACCGATACGAGCAGTACTTC
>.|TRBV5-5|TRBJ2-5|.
CASSPEWDQETQYF
TGTGCCAGCAGCCCCGAATGGGATCAAGAGACCCAGTACTTC
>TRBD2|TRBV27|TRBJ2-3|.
CASSFKTSYTDTQYF
TGTGCCAGCAGTTTTAAGACTAGCTACACAGATACGCAGTATTTT
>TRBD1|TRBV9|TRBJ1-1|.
CASSPPAGQGAGGTEAFF
TGTGCCAGCAGCCCCCCCGCCGGACAGGGGGCCGGGGGCACTGAAGCTTTCTTT
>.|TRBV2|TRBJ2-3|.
CASLRAYGDTQYF
TGTGCCAGCCTCCGGGCTTACGGGGATACGCAGTATTTT
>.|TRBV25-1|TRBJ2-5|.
CASSASDQYQETQYF
TGTGCCAGCAGTGCCTCTGATCAGTACCAAGAGACCCAGTACTTC
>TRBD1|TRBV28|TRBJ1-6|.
CASSLWDRDSPLHF
TGTGCCAGCAGTTTATGGGACAGGGATTCACCCCTCCACTTT
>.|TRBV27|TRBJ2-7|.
CASSLRTPPNEQYF
TGTGCCAGCAGTTTGAGGACTCCTCCTAACGAGCAGTACTTC
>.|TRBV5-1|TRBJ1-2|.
CASSLVGVNYGYTF
TGCGCCAGCAGCTTGGTCGGGGTAAACTATGGCTACACCTTC
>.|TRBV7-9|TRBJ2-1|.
CASSEGSLATDEQFF
TGTGCCAGCAGCGAGGGCAGCCTGGCAACGGATGAGCAGTTCTTC
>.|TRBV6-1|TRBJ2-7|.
CASRPPGESYEQYF
TGTGCCAGCAGGCCGCCAGGGGAAAGCTACGAGCAGTACTTC
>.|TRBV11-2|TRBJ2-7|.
CASSLVQTGKKYEQYF
TGTGCCAGCAGCTTAGTTCAAACAGGGAAGAAATACGAGCAGTACTTC
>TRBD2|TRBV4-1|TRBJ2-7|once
CASSQIAGDYEQYF
TGCGCCAGCAGCCAGATAGCGGGAGATTACGAGCAGTACTTC
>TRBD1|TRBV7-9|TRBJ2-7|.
CASSPRGQGPFYEQYF
TGTGCCAGCAGCCCTAGGGGACAGGGCCCTTTCTACGAGCAGTACTTC
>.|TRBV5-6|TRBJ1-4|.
CASSLWGAGEKLFF
TGTGCCAGCAGCTTGTGGGGGGCCGGAGAAAAACTGTTTTTT
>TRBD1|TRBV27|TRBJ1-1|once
CASSPDRGVYTEAFF
TGTGCCAGCAGTCCAGACAGGGGGGTATACACTGAAGCTTTCTTT
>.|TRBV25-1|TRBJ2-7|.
CASSEAWEQYF
TGTGCCAGCAGTGAAGCCTGGGAGCAGTACTTC
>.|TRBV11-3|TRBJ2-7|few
CASSFSGEDYEQYF
TGTGCCAGCAGCTTTTCCGGGGAAGACTACGAGCAGTACTTC
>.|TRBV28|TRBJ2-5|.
CASSPAGVETQYF
TGTGCCAGCAGTCCCGCAGGAGTGGAGACCCAGTACTTC
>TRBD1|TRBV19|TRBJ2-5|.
CASSTGQGEGEETQYF
TGTGCCAGTAGTACCGGACAGGGGGAGGGGGAAGAGACCCAGTACTTC
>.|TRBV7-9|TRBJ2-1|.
CASSPPGGPANEQFF
TGTGCCAGCAGCCCCCCCGGGGGGCCGGCAAATGAGCAGTTCTTC
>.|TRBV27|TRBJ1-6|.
CASSSEPNYNSPLHF
TGTGCCAGCAGTTCAGAGCCCAACTATAATTCACCCCTCCACTTT
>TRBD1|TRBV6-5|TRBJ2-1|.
CASSYYRDREHDEQFF
TGTGCCAGCAGTTATTACCGGGACAGGGAGCATGATGAGCAGTTCTTC
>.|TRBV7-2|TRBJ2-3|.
CASSYPTTDTQYF
TGTGCCAGCAGCTATCCCACCACAGATACGCAGTATTTT
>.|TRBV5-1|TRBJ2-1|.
CASSLDSNEQFF
TGCGCCAGCAGCTTGGATTCAAATGAGCAGTTCTTC
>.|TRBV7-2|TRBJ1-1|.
CASSFGTEAFF
TGTGCCAGCAGCTTCGGCACTGAAGCTTTCTTT
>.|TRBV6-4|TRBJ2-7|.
CASSLREVFVRYEQYF
TGTGCCAGCAGTTTAAGGGAGGTTTTTGTTCGCTACGAGCAGTACTTC
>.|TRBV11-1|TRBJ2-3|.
CASSSSGEGQYF
TGTGCCAGCAGCTCCTCAGGCGAAGGGCAGTATTTT
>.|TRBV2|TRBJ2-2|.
CASKQTNTGELFF
TGTGCCAGCAAACAGACGAACACCGGGGAGCTGTTTTTT
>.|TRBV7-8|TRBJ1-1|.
CASSPPPGVGTEAFF
TGTGCCAGCAGCCCCCCGCCAGGGGTCGGCACTGAAGCTTTCTTT
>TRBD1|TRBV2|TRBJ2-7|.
CAGSGGQGSYEQYF
TGTGCCGGCAGTGGAGGACAGGGCTCCTACGAGCAGTACTTC
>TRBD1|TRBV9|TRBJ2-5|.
CASSAGTGWETQYF
TGTGCCAGCAGCGCCGGGACAGGCTGGGAGACCCAGTACTTC
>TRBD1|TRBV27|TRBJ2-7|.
CASSPTGDSYEQYF
TGTGCCAGCAGTCCCACAGGGGACTCCTACGAGCAGTACTTC
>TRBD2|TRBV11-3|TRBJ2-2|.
CASSTTGTSGGTNTGELFF
TGTGCCAGCAGCACCACTGGGACTAGCGGGGGGACGAACACCGGGGAGCTGTTTTTT
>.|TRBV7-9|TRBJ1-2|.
CASSPSLIQGYGYTF
TGTGCCAGCAGCCCGAGCCTTATACAGGGCTATGGCTACACCTTC
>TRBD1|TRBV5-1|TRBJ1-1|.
CASSATGTRGTEAFF
TGCGCCAGCAGCGCTACAGGGACCAGGGGGACTGAAGCTTTCTTT
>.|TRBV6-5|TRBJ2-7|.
CASSPFWADEQYF
TGTGCCAGCAGTCCCTTCTGGGCAGACGAGCAGTACTTC
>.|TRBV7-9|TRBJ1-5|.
CASSPDRNQPQHF
TGTGCCAGCAGCCCAGACAGAAATCAGCCCCAGCATTTT
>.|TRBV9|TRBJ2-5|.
CASSVAGLEETQYF
TGTGCCAGCAGCGTAGCCGGGCTAGAAGAGACCCAGTACTTC
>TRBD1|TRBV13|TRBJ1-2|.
CASSYLGGQGYGYTF
TGTGCCAGCAGCTACCTAGGGGGCCAAGGCTATGGCTACACCTTC
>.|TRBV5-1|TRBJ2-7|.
CASSLVDFSSYEQYF
TGCGCCAGCAGCTTGGTAGATTTTAGCTCCTACGAGCAGTACTTC
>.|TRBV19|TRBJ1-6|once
CAGSPTGLRNSPLHF
TGTGCCGGTAGTCCCACGGGGCTTAGGAACTCACCCCTCCACTTT
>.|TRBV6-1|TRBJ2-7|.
CASSEVDYEQYF
TGTGCCAGCAGTGAGGTCGACTACGAGCAGTACTTC
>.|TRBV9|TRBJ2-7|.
CASSVGGVPYEQYF
TGTGCCAGCAGCGTAGGGGGAGTCCCCTACGAGCAGTACTTC
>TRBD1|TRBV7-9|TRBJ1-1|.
CASSHGQGGNTEAFF
TGTGCCAGCAGCCACGGACAGGGGGGGAACACTGAAGCTTTCTTT
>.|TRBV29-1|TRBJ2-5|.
CSVEDREETQYF
TGCAGCGTTGAAGATCGCGAAGAGACCCAGTACTTC
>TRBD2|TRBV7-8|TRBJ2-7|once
CASSLSGISYEQYF
TGTGCCAGCAGCCTGAGCGGGATCTCCTACGAGCAGTACTTC
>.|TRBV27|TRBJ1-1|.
CASRGSMNTEAFF
TGTGCCAGCAGGGGTTCCATGAACACTGAAGCTTTCTTT
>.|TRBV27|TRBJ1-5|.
CASSRRQGNQPQHF
TGTGCCAGCAGCAGACGACAGGGCAATCAGCCCCAGCATTTT
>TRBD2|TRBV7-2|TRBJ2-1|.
CASSLLTSGSLYDEQFF
TGTGCCAGCAGCCTACTGACTAGCGGGAGTCTCTATGATGAGCAGTTCTTC
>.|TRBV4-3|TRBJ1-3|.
CASSQEVAGEGTGNTIYF
TGCGCCAGCAGCCAGGAGGTGGCAGGGGAGGGGACTGGAAACACCATATATTTT
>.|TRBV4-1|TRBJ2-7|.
CASSQDRQGGWEQYF
TGCGCCAGCAGCCAAGACCGCCAAGGGGGATGGGAGCAGTACTTC
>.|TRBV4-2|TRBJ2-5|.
CASSEEVGPPNQETQYF
TGTGCCAGCAGCGAAGAGGTGGGACCGCCTAACCAAGAGACCCAGTACTTC
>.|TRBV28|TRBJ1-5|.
CASIGAGNQPQHF
TGTGCCAGCATTGGGGCAGGCAATCAGCCCCAGCATTTT
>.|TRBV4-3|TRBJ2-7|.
CASSQGVVGYEQYF
TGCGCCAGCAGCCAAGGCGTGGTGGGCTACGAGCAGTACTTC
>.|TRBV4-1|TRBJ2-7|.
CASSQQTGTRSGEQYF
TGCGCCAGCAGCCAGCAGACCGGGACCCGATCCGGCGAGCAGTACTTC